Listed below are T cell receptor beta chains from one sample, sequenced in a study of early T cells in non-severe SARS-CoV-2 infection. TCRdb reprocessed the 5' RACE reads via MiXCR and lists one record per CDR3 protein. The sample carries about 67,000 distinct CDR3 sequences, around 10% recorded once. The sample comprised whole blood. Receptors were obtained from an adult who was a healthcare worker with PCR-confirmed SARS-CoV-2 infection or an uninfected control (not recorded which). CDR3s include the opening cysteine and the closing phenylalanine or tryptophan. A D gene is named only where the DNA matches it firmly. Part of the rows lack a size; the others show once, few, many or a class for expanded clones.

>TRBV29-1|few|.|TRBJ2-1
TGCAGCGTTGGGGCAGGTAACTTCCCGAGCTCCTACAATGAGCAGTTCTTC
CSVGAGNFPSSYNEQFF
>TRBV9|.|.|TRBJ2-2
TGTGCCAGCAGCCCTCGACTTAGCGTGGATAGCACCGGGGAGCTGTTTTTT
CASSPRLSVDSTGELFF
>TRBV7-9|.|.|TRBJ2-1
TGTGCCAGCAGCTCCATTGAGGGGGGTGAGCAGTTCTTC
CASSSIEGGEQFF
>TRBV7-2|many|.|TRBJ2-3
TGTGCCAGCAGCTTAACGATTGTCACGCAGTATTTT
CASSLTIVTQYF
>TRBV12-3/TRBV12-4|many|TRBD1|TRBJ2-2
TGTGCCAGCAGTTTTGGGATGGAGCTTGGAAAACCGGGACAGGGGGCCGGGGAGCTGTTTTTT
CASSFGMELGKPGQGAGELFF
>TRBV29-1|many|.|TRBJ2-2
TGCAGCGTTCGGAGGAACACCGGGGAGCTGTTTTTT
CSVRRNTGELFF
>TRBV6-1|many|.|TRBJ1-1
TGTGCCAGTACCGTTCTGAGGGGCTCTGAAGCTTTCTTT
CASTVLRGSEAFF
>TRBV7-2|many|.|TRBJ1-4
TGTGCCAGCAGCTTAGGGACGCAAAATGAAAAACTGTTTTTT
CASSLGTQNEKLFF
>TRBV15|many|.|TRBJ1-5
TGTGCCACCAGCAGGAAGGTCAGCAATCAGCCCCAGCATTTT
CATSRKVSNQPQHF
>TRBV3-1|.|.|TRBJ2-7
TGTGCCAGCAGCCTCACCTCCTACGAGCAGTACTTC
CASSLTSYEQYF
>TRBV18|few|.|TRBJ2-3
TGTGCCAGCTCACCACAGAGGACTACAGATACGCAGTATTTT
CASSPQRTTDTQYF
>TRBV6-6|few|.|TRBJ2-3
TGTGCCAGCAGTCTGGGGCTTTTACAGGGGACTGGCACAGATACGCAGTATTTT
CASSLGLLQGTGTDTQYF
>TRBV20-1|many|.|TRBJ2-1
TGCAGTGCTAGAGATTGGAGGGGAGCGGGCAATGAGCAGTTCTTC
CSARDWRGAGNEQFF
>TRBV13|.|TRBD2|TRBJ2-3
TGTGCCAGCAGCGCTGCGGGACTAGGAATGGCAGATACGCAGTATTTT
CASSAAGLGMADTQYF
>TRBV7-3|many|.|TRBJ2-3
TGTGCCAGCAGCCCCGGGGGCGTCACAGATACGCAGTATTTT
CASSPGGVTDTQYF
>TRBV7-9|.|.|TRBJ1-1
TGTGCCAGCAGCTTAGTCTTGGGCTATGAAGCTTTCTTT
CASSLVLGYEAFF
>TRBV29-1|many|.|TRBJ2-2
TGCAGCTTTCGACAGGCGAACACCGGGGAGCTGTTTTTT
CSFRQANTGELFF
>TRBV6-1|.|TRBD2|TRBJ2-1
TGTGCCAGCATCAGCTTAGGACTAGACCATGAGCAGTTCTTC
CASISLGLDHEQFF
>TRBV7-9|many|TRBD1|TRBJ2-5
TGTGCCAGCAGCGAACTGGGACAGCAAGAGACCCAGTACTTC
CASSELGQQETQYF
>TRBV20-1|few|TRBD2|TRBJ2-5
TGCAGTGCTTCACCGGACCTGGGAACCAGACTAGCGGGCTACCAAGAGACCCAGTACTTC
CSASPDLGTRLAGYQETQYF
>TRBV7-9|.|TRBD2|TRBJ2-2
TGTGCCAGCAGCCCCCCCCGCGGGAGGGGGCTGTTTTTT
CASSPPRGRGLFF
>TRBV11-2|few|TRBD2|TRBJ2-5
TGTGCCAGCAGCTCCCCGGGACTAGGTACAGAGACCCAGTACTTC
CASSSPGLGTETQYF
>TRBV5-1|.|.|TRBJ1-1
TGCGCCAGCGGGGAGGGGAACACTGAAGCTTTCTTT
CASGEGNTEAFF
>TRBV4-1|many|.|TRBJ2-5
TGCGCCAGCAGCCAGGGGCGGACCCAGTACTTC
CASSQGRTQYF
>TRBV7-2|many|.|TRBJ1-1
TGTGCCAGCAGCTTAGCTCTGGGGCAGAACACTGAAGCTTTCTTT
CASSLALGQNTEAFF
>TRBV20-1|many|TRBD1|TRBJ2-3
TGCAGTGCTAGAGACGTACAGGGGGCGGCAGATACGCAGTATTTT
CSARDVQGAADTQYF
>TRBV5-8|.|.|TRBJ2-1
TGTGCCATTCCCCCAAAGTTCTTC
CAIPPKFF
>TRBV5-1|.|.|TRBJ2-5
TGCGCCAGCAGCCCTCACGGGGCCGTACAAGAGACCCAGTACTTC
CASSPHGAVQETQYF
>TRBV7-8|many|TRBD2|TRBJ2-7
TGTGCCAGCAGCTTAGCGAAGACTAGCCACGAGCAGTACTTC
CASSLAKTSHEQYF
>TRBV11-2|.|TRBD1|TRBJ2-5
TGTGCCAGCAGCTTAGTAGGGGGCGTGACCCAGTACTTC
CASSLVGGVTQYF
>TRBV15|many|TRBD1|TRBJ1-2
TGTGCCACCAGCAGAGATCCAGGGGGCGGACGTAGCTACACCTTC
CATSRDPGGGRSYTF
>TRBV5-1|.|.|TRBJ1-2
TGCGCCAGCAGCTTGGAGGGATTAAGCTATGGCTACACCTTC
CASSLEGLSYGYTF
>TRBV7-3|many|.|TRBJ2-3
TGTGCCAGCAGCTCTTTCGGGGTCCCCACAGATACGCAGTATTTT
CASSSFGVPTDTQYF
>TRBV27|few|.|TRBJ2-7
TGTGCCAGCAGCTCCCCACCGTCCTACGAGCAGTACTTC
CASSSPPSYEQYF
>TRBV29-1|few|TRBD1|TRBJ2-5
TGCAGCGTTGAGAGGACAGGGGTAGAGACCCAGTACTTC
CSVERTGVETQYF
>TRBV6-1|.|.|TRBJ2-4
TGTGCCAGCAGTGAATGGCGGTTAGCCATTCAGTACTTC
CASSEWRLAIQYF
>TRBV5-1|few|.|TRBJ2-1
TGCGCCAGCAGCTTAGGTATCTACAATGAGCAGTTCTTC
CASSLGIYNEQFF
>TRBV6-5|.|.|TRBJ2-2
TGTGCCAGCAGTTACTCAGGGGTAACCGGGGAGCTGTTTTTT
CASSYSGVTGELFF
>TRBV20-1|many|.|TRBJ1-1
TGCAGTGCTAGACCGGACACGTTCGGTTTCGGACTAAACACTGAAGCTTTCTTT
CSARPDTFGFGLNTEAFF
>TRBV27|many|.|TRBJ2-7
TGTGCCACCTCCAGGGCCCTCTACTACGAGCAGTACTTC
CATSRALYYEQYF
>TRBV6-5|many|TRBD2|TRBJ2-1
TGTGCCAGCAGTCTGACTAGCGGGGGGCACGATGAGCAGTTCTTC
CASSLTSGGHDEQFF
>TRBV29-1|many|TRBD2|TRBJ2-1
TGCAGCGGGATACCGACCAGCGGGAGTCAGTTTGAGCAGTTCTTC
CSGIPTSGSQFEQFF
>TRBV7-9|many|.|TRBJ2-5
TGTGCCAGCAGCTTGACGGGACTCGCAAACCAAGAGACCCAGTACTTC
CASSLTGLANQETQYF
>TRBV11-2|many|.|TRBJ1-4
TGTGCCAGCAGCTTTCAGGGGGAAAAACTGTTTTTT
CASSFQGEKLFF
>TRBV20-1|many|.|TRBJ2-1
TGCAGTGCCAGGGGGGACCATTACAATGAGCAGTTCTTC
CSARGDHYNEQFF
>TRBV29-1|few|.|TRBJ1-2
TGCAGCGTTGAAGATCAGGAGAGGGCAAGCTATGGCTACACCTTC
CSVEDQERASYGYTF
>TRBV4-1|many|TRBD1|TRBJ2-4
TGCGCCAGCAGCCAAGCCGGGACAGGCAAAAACATTCAGTACTTC
CASSQAGTGKNIQYF
>TRBV7-8|.|TRBD2|TRBJ2-3
TGTGCCAGCAGCTCGGGTATAAGCGGGAGGGCTGGAGATACGCAGTATTTT
CASSSGISGRAGDTQYF
>TRBV9|.|TRBD1|TRBJ1-2
TGTGCCAGCAGCCGTGGACAGGGGGATGGCTACACCTTC
CASSRGQGDGYTF
>TRBV12-3/TRBV12-4|few|.|TRBJ1-4
TGTGCCAGCAGTACCTCTCCGGGACGGAAGGCGGCCACTAATGAAAAACTGTTTTTT
CASSTSPGRKAATNEKLFF
>TRBV6-9|once|TRBD2|TRBJ2-7
TGTGCCGGGGTAGGAGCGGGAGGCCACGAGCAGTACTTC
CAGVGAGGHEQYF
>TRBV14|.|.|TRBJ1-1
TGTGCCAGCACCGCCCAGGGCGGCACTGAAGCTTTCTTT
CASTAQGGTEAFF
>TRBV12-3/TRBV12-4|many|TRBD1|TRBJ1-3
TGTGCCAGCACCATACAGGGGAAATCAAGAAACACCATATATTTT
CASTIQGKSRNTIYF
>TRBV2|many|TRBD2|TRBJ2-3
TGTGCCAGCAGTCGGCTAGCGGGCATTAGCACAGATACGCAGTATTTT
CASSRLAGISTDTQYF
>TRBV6-1|many|TRBD1|TRBJ1-2
TGTGCCAGCAGTGAAGGAGGGGGCGGCTATGGCTACACCTTC
CASSEGGGGYGYTF
>TRBV7-7|many|TRBD2|TRBJ2-3
TGTGCTAGCAGCTTGACTAGCGGGAGCACAGATACGCAGTATTTT
CASSLTSGSTDTQYF
>TRBV11-3|few|.|TRBJ2-2
TGTGCCAGCAGCTTACCCCCAACGGGATACCCCGGGGAGCTGTTTTTT
CASSLPPTGYPGELFF
>TRBV7-7|many|.|TRBJ2-3
TGTGCTAGCAGCAAGTCGACAGCGATCGGCACAGATACGCAGTATTTT
CASSKSTAIGTDTQYF